This T cell receptor beta chain was retrieved from a study of blood T cell repertoires in COVID-19. About the research overall: The United States, Italy and Spain provided the acute and convalescent COVID-19 samples.

V was trimmed by 6 bases and J by 7 bases, leaving 15 bases between them. Per germline, CDR1 MNHEY and CDR2 SMNVEV (reference sequence). The CDR3 sequence is 14 residues long. Sequencing used immunoSEQ multiplex PCR; TCRdb keeps in-frame clones, though not all of them. Among approximately 260,000 clones, approximately 83% were seen once, and the ten largest hold approximately 10%. The TCR originated in a woman between 65 and 79 years old with acute or convalescent COVID-19. What was sequenced was peripheral blood. The chain is built from TRBV27 and TRBJ1-4; D is perhaps TRBD1 (5 bases). The CDR3: CASSAVGEGEKLFF. In DNA, the CDR3 is TGTGCCAGCAGCGCAGTAGGGGAAGGTGAAAAACTGTTTTTT.